The 26 T cell receptor beta chains below come from one sample, sequenced in a study of cytomegalovirus exposure and HLA in healthy donors. Both 60 Vbeta primers and 13 Jbeta primers went into the PCR. The protocol was immunoSEQ multiplex PCR, while the TCRdb copy is restricted to in-frame clones and leaves out a portion. The profile covers a few hundred thousand clones, with around 90% appearing a single time and 1.7% taken by the ten largest. Material: PBMCs. These receptors originate from a girl under 10 years old in good health and CMV-seronegative.

The CDR3 region is CASSSLGQGRSYEQYF. The CDR3 region has the DNA TGTGCCAGCAGTTCCCTGGGACAGGGAAGATCCTACGAGCAGTACTTC. The rearrangement joins TRBV27 to TRBJ2-7, with 9 bases that match TRBD1. J was trimmed by 1 base and V by 4 bases; bases with no gene match: 8. CDR1 and CDR2 from the germline V gene are MNHEY and SMNVEV (reference sequence). The CDR3 is made up of 16 amino acids.

Regarding this clone: Other DNA sequences in the sample encode the same CDR3. The chain carries TRBV29-1 and TRBJ2-7; TRBD2 matches at 7 bases. V was pared by 4 bases and J by 3 bases, with 0 bases of the junction left unmatched. This CDR3 has 11 amino acids. Germline V CDR1 and CDR2: SQVTM, ANQGSEA. The CDR3 bases are TGCAGCGTTGGGGGGGGCTACGAGCAGTACTTC. It codes for CSVGGGYEQYF.

J is TRBJ2-7 and V is TRBV4-1; 12 nucleotides agree with TRBD2. The CDR3 has 16 residues. Germline V gene sequence: CDR1 MGHRA, CDR2 YSYEKL. After removal of 3 bases from V and 3 bases from J, the junction contained 6 bases not matched to a gene. CDR3 in DNA: TGCGCCAGCAGCCACCAACTAGCGGGAGGTGGCTACGAGCAGTACTTC. Translation gives CASSHQLAGGGYEQYF.

Turning to this clone: The CDR3 does not close with the conserved phenylalanine or tryptophan, likely indicating a read error. This sequence joins TRBV6-5 and TRBJ2-7; the match to TRBD1 covers 7 bases. Germline V gene sequence: CDR1 MNHEY, CDR2 SVGAGI. J gave up 4 bases and V 6 bases, and 6 bases lay outside the gene matches. The CDR3 totals 13 residues. CDR3 in amino acids: CASSQDRVYEQYL. CDR3 DNA sequence: TGTGCCAGCAGCCAAGACAGGGTATACGAGCAGTACCTC.

The V call is TRBV5-1, the J call TRBJ2-5, with 8 bases that match TRBD2. The CDR3 spans 17 residues. V was pared by 0 bases and J by 1 base, with 8 bases of the junction left unmatched. CDR1 and CDR2 (germline): SGHRS, YFSETQ. This chain's CDR3 is CASSLVGVAGSQETQYF. The CDR3 bases are TGCGCCAGCAGCTTGGTGGGGGTAGCGGGGAGCCAAGAGACCCAGTACTTC.

This rearrangement joins TRBV27 to TRBJ2-5; perhaps TRBD1 as D (6 bases). Looked up from germline, CDR1 is MNHEY and CDR2 is SMNVEV (reference sequence). The V end lost 6 bases, the J end lost 1 base, and 18 bases lay between the germline ends. The CDR3 has 16 amino acids. The CDR3 DNA sequence: TGTGCCAGCAGACCAGGGGTAGGGGGATCCCAAGAGACCCAGTACTTC. Amino acid sequence: CASRPGVGGSQETQYF.

This chain links TRBV29-1 with TRBJ2-1, with TRBD2 identical over 12 bases. The CDR3 is 15 amino acids. The germline V gene has CDR1 SQVTM and CDR2 ANQGSEA. V was pared by 7 bases and J by 4 bases, with 8 bases of the junction left unmatched. The CDR3 region is CSGILAGGPYNEQFF. The CDR3 nucleotides read TGCAGCGGAATACTAGCGGGGGGACCGTACAATGAGCAGTTCTTC.

V gene TRBV29-1 combines with J gene TRBJ2-7; D remains unclear. Germline V gene lookup returns CDR1 SQVTM and CDR2 ANQGSEA. Trimming took 4 bases from V and 6 from J, leaving 13 bases between them. There are 12 residues in the CDR3. CDR3 residues: CSVVAEALEQYF. In DNA form, the CDR3 reads TGCAGCGTTGTAGCCGAAGCCCTCGAGCAGTACTTC.

This clone was detected once. The chain couples TRBV27 to TRBJ1-6; TRBD1 might be the D (6 bases). V lost 7 bases to trimming and J lost 6 bases, with 13 bases between them. The CDR3 has 14 residues. The V gene's germline CDR1 is MNHEY and CDR2 SMNVEV (reference sequence). The CDR3 DNA sequence: TGTGCCAGCACCCCTGGACAGCTTAATTCACCCCTCCACTTT. Protein: CASTPGQLNSPLHF.

A few counts support this clone. This chain connects TRBV9 to TRBJ2-7, with TRBD2 matching over 9 bases. Per the germline V gene, CDR1 is SGDLS and CDR2 is YYNGEE. J was trimmed by 6 bases and V by 4 bases; bases with no gene match: 11. CDR3 length: 15 amino acids. The CDR3 DNA is TGTGCCAGCAGCCCTTTTGGAGCGGGGGGTAGCGAGCAGTACTTC. Amino acid sequence: CASSPFGAGGSEQYF.

The chain carries TRBV7-2 and TRBJ2-7; 9 nucleotides match TRBD2. The V gene's germline CDR1 is SGHTA and CDR2 FQGNSA. The CDR3 sequence is 14 residues long. V gave up 6 bases and J gave up 5 bases; unmatched junction bases: 8. The CDR3 nucleotides are TGTGCCAGCAGACCCTCTAGCGGGGTTCACGAGCAGTACTTC. Protein sequence: CASRPSSGVHEQYF. The full variable domain, in which reference TRBV7-2 and TRBJ2-7 provide the parts outside the CDR3, is GAGVSQSPSNKVTEKGKDVELRCDPISGHTALYWYRQSLGQGLEFLIYFQGNSAPDKSGLPSDRFSAERTGGSVSTLTIQRTQQEDSAVYLCASRPSSGVHEQYFGPGTRLTVT.

The rearrangement joins TRBV7-2 to TRBJ2-7; 7 nucleotides line up with TRBD1. The germline V gene encodes CDR1 SGHTA and CDR2 FQGNSA. The CDR3 consists of 12 residues. The V and J ends lost 5 bases and 4 bases, in that order; junction bases with no gene match: 2. This CDR3 reads CASSRRGYEQYF. CDR3 coding DNA: TGTGCCAGCAGCCGCAGGGGGTACGAGCAGTACTTC.

V is TRBV28 and J is TRBJ1-1, with TRBD1 identical over 7 bases. Per germline, CDR1 MDHEN and CDR2 SYDVKM. V lost 11 bases and J lost 4; bases outside the gene matches: 10. The CDR3 is 13 amino acids. CDR3 residues: CAASTGLFTEAFF. Written as DNA, the CDR3 is TGTGCCGCTTCGACAGGGCTTTTCACTGAAGCTTTCTTT.

The chain combines TRBV6-6 with TRBJ1-1; D is perhaps TRBD1 (5 bases). Deletions cut 6 bases from V and 1 base from J, with 12 bases between. Germline CDR1 is MNHNY and CDR2 is SVGAGI (reference sequence). The CDR3 is 14 residues long. DNA for the CDR3: TGTGCCAGCAGCTTCGTAGGGGAGAACACTGAAGCTTTCTTT. Translation gives CASSFVGENTEAFF.

The chain links TRBV30 to TRBJ2-5; no firm D call. The CDR3 is 11 residues long. V was pared by 0 bases and J by 5 bases, with 4 bases between. Germline V gives CDR1 GTSNPN, CDR2 SVGIG (reference sequence). The CDR3 DNA follows: TGTGCCTGGAGTGTCGGTGAGACCCAGTACTTC. This codes for CAWSVGETQYF. The full variable domain, completed using reference TRBV30 and TRBJ2-5, is SQTIHQWPATLVQPVGSPLSLECTVEGTSNPNLYWYRQAAGRGLQLLFYSVGIGQISSEVPQNLSASRPQDRQFILSSKKLLLSDSGFYLCAWSVGETQYFGPGTRLLVL.

The V call is TRBV7-9, the J call TRBJ1-1; perhaps TRBD1 as D (5 bases). Germline V gives CDR1 SEHNR, CDR2 FQNEAQ (reference sequence). The CDR3 loop spans 14 amino acids. The V end lost 4 bases, the J end lost 2 bases, and 11 bases lay between the germline ends. The CDR3 here is CASSSTGDNTEAFF. In DNA, the CDR3 is TGTGCCAGCAGCTCAACAGGTGACAACACTGAAGCTTTCTTT.

The rearrangement uses TRBV18 and TRBJ1-1; no definite D call. This CDR3 region has 14 residues. The V and J ends lost 2 bases and 3 bases respectively, with 10 bases between them. CDR1 is KGHSH and CDR2 is LQKENI in the germline V gene. CDR3 amino acids: CASSPKSSDTEAFF. DNA for the CDR3: TGTGCCAGCTCACCAAAGTCTTCGGACACTGAAGCTTTCTTT.

The chain combines TRBV12-5 with TRBJ1-4, with 7 nucleotides matching TRBD1. The CDR3 extends over 16 amino acids. After removal of 4 bases from V and 0 bases from J, the junction contained 5 bases not matched to a gene. The germline gives CDR1 LGHNT, CDR2 FRNRAP. The CDR3 is CASGSGDSATNEKLFF. The CDR3 DNA is TGTGCTAGTGGTTCTGGGGACAGTGCAACTAATGAAAAACTGTTTTTT.

The chain employs TRBV4-1 and TRBJ2-1; 8 bases fit TRBD2. Germline trimming cut 6 bases from V and 0 bases from J; bases unmatched to any gene: 4. Germline lookup yields CDR1 MGHRA and CDR2 YSYEKL. This CDR3 region has 15 residues. The CDR3 DNA follows: TGCGCCAGCAGGGTAGCGGGAAGCTCCTACAATGAGCAGTTCTTC. Amino acid sequence: CASRVAGSSYNEQFF.

This clone showed up just once. The CDR3 loop reads CSAEGFAYEQYF. The CDR3 bases are TGCAGCGCGGAGGGGTTTGCCTACGAGCAGTACTTC. The chain joins TRBV29-1 to TRBJ2-7; a weak D match, TRBD2 (6 bases). V was clipped by 7 bases and J by 2 bases, with 12 bases between them. The CDR3 sequence is 12 residues long. Germline-derived CDR1 and CDR2 are SQVTM and ANQGSEA.

This chain connects TRBV7-8 to TRBJ1-4; 12 positions match TRBD1. Germline lookup yields CDR1 SGHVS and CDR2 FQNEAQ. CDR3 length: 16 amino acids. Unmatched junction bases numbered 7, after V lost 4 bases and J lost 7 bases. The CDR3 DNA sequence: TGTGCCAGCAGCTACGGGACAGGGGGCAGATTTGAAAAACTGTTTTTT. As protein: CASSYGTGGRFEKLFF.

This clone was recorded once. The gene calls are TRBV27 and TRBJ1-6; TRBD1 matches 8 bases. The CDR3 has 15 amino acids. V shed 6 bases and J 8 bases; nucleotides not matched to a gene: 9. Germline lookup yields CDR1 MNHEY and CDR2 SMNVEV (reference sequence). This CDR3 is CASRSTGVVYSPLHF. CDR3 bases: TGTGCCAGCAGATCGACAGGGGTGGTCTATTCACCCCTCCACTTT.

This chain uses TRBV5-6 with TRBJ2-7; 7 bases map to TRBD2. Germline CDR1 and CDR2: SGHDT and YYEEEE. The CDR3 is made up of 13 amino acids. The V segment lost 0 bases and the J segment 6 bases; nucleotides outside the gene matches: 3. The CDR3 region is CASSLGLAGEQYF. The CDR3 DNA follows: TGTGCCAGCAGCTTGGGACTAGCTGGCGAGCAGTACTTC.

The rearrangement uses TRBV5-5 and TRBJ2-1, with a tentative D call TRBD2 (6 bases). Germline-derived CDR1 and CDR2 are SGHKS and YYEKEE (reference sequence). V lost 0 bases and J lost 9, with 16 bases in between. The CDR3 has 15 residues. CDR3 sequence reads: CASSLEGLANGEQFF. CDR3 coding DNA: TGTGCCAGCAGCTTGGAAGGTCTAGCGAACGGTGAGCAGTTCTTC.

The chain has TRBV5-1 and TRBJ2-7; the match to TRBD2 covers 10 bases. Unmatched junction bases numbered 10, after V lost 3 bases and J lost 4 bases. The CDR3 covers 16 residues. The germline CDR1 and CDR2 sequences are SGHRS and YFSETQ. Here the CDR3 reads CASSSSSGRAGYEQYF. In DNA form, the CDR3 reads TGCGCCAGCAGCTCCTCCAGCGGGAGGGCCGGGTACGAGCAGTACTTC.

The chain recombines TRBV19 with TRBJ1-4; 8 bases agree with TRBD1. CDR3 length: 14 amino acids. The V gene's germline CDR1 is LNHDA and CDR2 SQIVND (reference sequence). Trimming took 6 bases from V and 6 from J; bases not matched to a gene: 6. Here the CDR3 DNA reads TGTGCCAGTAGCGGGGGACAGGTATATGAAAAACTGTTTTTT. Translated: CASSGGQVYEKLFF.